One and the same sample provided the 31 T cell receptor beta chains below, sequenced in a study of cytomegalovirus exposure and HLA in healthy donors. In the PCR, 60 Vbeta and 13 Jbeta primers were used. The table came from immunoSEQ multiplex PCR; TCRdb's copy has only in-frame clones and leaves some out. Of about 150,000 clones listed, approximately 80% are singletons. What was sequenced was PBMCs. The receptor set was obtained from a woman between 40 and 55 years old in good health and CMV-seronegative.

V gene TRBV6-6 combines with J gene TRBJ2-2; possible D gene TRBD1, 7 bases. The CDR3 spans 15 residues. Looked up from germline, CDR1 is MNHNY and CDR2 is SVGAGI (reference sequence). V was trimmed by 5 bases and J by 3 bases, leaving 13 bases between them. CDR3 bases: TGTGCCAGCAGTCGCGACAGGGAGGACACCGGGGAGCTGTTTTTT. Residues: CASSRDREDTGELFF.

The chain joins TRBV7-9 to TRBJ2-3, with TRBD1 matching over 10 bases. Unmatched junction bases numbered 6, after V lost 5 bases and J lost 4 bases. This CDR3 contains 15 residues. Germline CDR1 and CDR2: SEHNR and FQNEAQ (reference sequence). CDR3 sequence reads: CASSPGTGEADTQYF. CDR3 bases: TGTGCCAGCAGCCCGGGGACAGGGGAAGCAGATACGCAGTATTTT.

This rearrangement joins TRBV18 to TRBJ1-5; weak D call: TRBD1 (5 bases). This CDR3 region has 14 residues. The germline V gene encodes CDR1 KGHSH and CDR2 LQKENI. The V gene lost 3 bases and the J gene lost 3 bases, with 9 bases spanning the gap. Here the CDR3 DNA reads TGTGCCAGCTCACCGCAGGGTAACAATCAGCCCCAGCATTTT. It yields the protein CASSPQGNNQPQHF.

V is TRBV4-3 and J is TRBJ2-1; the D gene is possibly TRBD1 (5 bases). Between the trimmed V and J ends, which lost 1 base and 9 bases, there was a span of 16 bases. Germline lookup yields CDR1 LGHNA and CDR2 YSLEER. The CDR3 has 15 amino acids. CDR3 bases: TGCGCCAGCAGCCAAGTTAGGGGCCGTTATGGTGAGCAGTTCTTC. This translates into CASSQVRGRYGEQFF.

The chain uses TRBV7-8 and TRBJ2-2; TRBD2 agrees at 8 bases. Germline CDR1 and CDR2: SGHVS and FQNEAQ. V shed 4 bases and J 5 bases; nucleotides not matched to a gene: 6. This CDR3 contains 15 residues. CDR3 nucleotides: TGTGCCAGCAGCTCCCGGGAGGGCGTTACCGGGGAGCTGTTTTTT. Its translation: CASSSREGVTGELFF.

The CDR3 coding sequence is TGTGCCAGCAGTGAAAATATCGGGACTAGCAATGAGCAGTTCTTC. Encoded protein: CASSENIGTSNEQFF. The chain is built from TRBV2 and TRBJ2-1; TRBD2 agrees at 8 bases. Germline lookup yields CDR1 SNHLY and CDR2 FYNNEI. This CDR3 has 15 residues. The trim removed 2 bases at V and 6 bases at J, leaving 6 bases unmatched.

The chain uses TRBV5-6 and TRBJ2-1, with TRBD2 matching 10 bases. The CDR3 has 18 amino acids. After removal of 0 bases from V and 8 bases from J, the junction contained 14 bases not matched to a gene. Germline loops: CDR1 SGHDT, CDR2 YYEEEE. DNA for the CDR3: TGTGCCAGCAGCTTGGTTGCCTGGTCTAGCGGGAGAAGGGATGAGCAGTTCTTC. It codes for CASSLVAWSSGRRDEQFF.

This chain joins TRBV28 and TRBJ1-2; D is perhaps TRBD1 (5 bases). The V and J ends lost 10 bases and 3 bases respectively, with 12 bases between them. The V gene's germline CDR1 is MDHEN and CDR2 SYDVKM. The CDR3 contains 12 residues. The CDR3 spells CATTLQDYGYTF. The CDR3 coding sequence is TGTGCCACGACACTACAGGACTATGGCTACACCTTC.

Here the CDR3 DNA reads TGTGCCAGCACCGGGGAAAAGGGAGAGACCCAGTACTTC. It translates to CASTGEKGETQYF. The chain combines TRBV7-9 with TRBJ2-5; possibly TRBD2 for D (5 bases). V was cut by 7 bases and J by 4 bases, with 13 bases left in between. This CDR3 has 13 residues. The germline V gene encodes CDR1 SEHNR and CDR2 FQNEAQ (reference sequence). The full variable domain, with the rest looked up from reference TRBV7-9 and TRBJ2-5, is DTGVSQNPRHKITKRGQNVTFRCDPISEHNRLYWYRQTLGQGPEFLTYFQNEAQLEKSRLLSDRFSAERPKGSFSTLEIQRTEQGDSAMYLCASTGEKGETQYFGPGTRLLVL.

The V gene is TRBV5-1, the J gene TRBJ2-2; perhaps TRBD1 as D (5 bases). Germline V CDR1 and CDR2: SGHRS, YFSETQ. Between the trimmed V and J ends, which lost 0 bases and 0 bases, there was a span of 12 bases. CDR3 length: 17 residues. The CDR3 here is CASSLEGRISNTGELFF. The CDR3, as DNA: TGCGCCAGCAGCTTGGAGGGGCGCATATCGAACACCGGGGAGCTGTTTTTT.

The genes are TRBV2 and TRBJ1-5; TRBD1 is a possible D gene (6 bases). The CDR3 has 13 amino acids. The V end was cut by 10 bases, the J end by 5 bases, with 15 bases between. Germline values: CDR1 SNHLY, CDR2 FYNNEI. Here the CDR3 DNA reads TGTGCCACAACAGGGCGATGGGATCAGCCCCAGCATTTT. Its protein product is CATTGRWDQPQHF.

The J gene is TRBJ2-2, the V gene TRBV4-3; 7 bases map to TRBD2. The length of the CDR3 is 17 residues. V trimming: 0 bases; J trimming: 0 bases; junction bases outside the gene matches: 4. Germline CDR1 and CDR2: LGHNA and YSLEER. The CDR3 DNA reads as TGCGCCAGCAGCCAAGACCCTACTAGCGCGAACACCGGGGAGCTGTTTTTT. This encodes CASSQDPTSANTGELFF.

The chain recombines TRBV9 with TRBJ2-1, with a weak D call TRBD2 (6 bases). The V gene lost 0 bases and the J gene lost 4 bases, with 11 bases spanning the gap. CDR1 is SGDLS, CDR2 YYNGEE, per germline. CDR3 size: 15 residues. CDR3 DNA: TGTGCCAGCAGCGTAGGCGGGGCCCTATACAATGAGCAGTTCTTC. It is translated as CASSVGGALYNEQFF.

The chain combines TRBV7-8 with TRBJ2-5; D possibly corresponds to TRBD1 (5 bases). TRBJ2-7 matches the DNA end more closely, so the J call is doubtful. Germline CDR1 is SGHVS and CDR2 is FQNEAQ. The CDR3 spans 16 residues. CDR3 coding DNA: TGTGCCAGCAGCTTAGACCTCCAGGGTACAGGCTACGAGCAGTACTTC. This translates into CASSLDLQGTGYEQYF.

Points on this clone: Relative to the germline gene, one junction end is altered; a read error may explain this. The chain joins TRBV7-7 to TRBJ2-2; no firm D call. Germline V gene data show CDR1 as SSHAT and CDR2 as FNYEAQ (reference sequence). The CDR3 is made up of 15 amino acids. CDR3 sequence: CASSLFGGYTGELFF. As DNA, the CDR3 is TGTGCTAGCAGCTTGTTCGGCGGTTACACCGGGGAGCTGTTTTTT.

This clone was recorded only once. The chain carries TRBV9 and TRBJ1-2; the D gene is possibly TRBD1 (5 bases). Germline values: CDR1 SGDLS, CDR2 YYNGEE. The CDR3 runs 15 residues. V dropped 0 bases and J dropped 3 bases, with 12 bases sitting between them. For the CDR3, the DNA is TGTGCCAGCAGCGTAGGGGGGGGAAGCTACTATGGCTACACCTTC. Translated: CASSVGGGSYYGYTF.

This clone was counted between two and nine times. The rearrangement links TRBV5-4 to TRBJ2-2; D unclear. The CDR3 runs 18 residues. CDR1 and CDR2 (germline): SGHNT, YYREEE (reference sequence). Trimming removed 4 bases from V and 1 base from J, with 20 bases in between. This CDR3 reads CASSPRSTQLLNTGELFF. In DNA form, the CDR3 reads TGTGCCAGCAGCCCTCGGTCGACACAGCTCCTGAACACCGGGGAGCTGTTTTTT. The complete variable domain, with remaining parts taken from reference TRBV5-4 and TRBJ2-2, reads ETGVTQSPTHLIKTRGQQVTLRCSSQSGHNTVSWYQQALGQGPQFIFQYYREEENGRGNFPPRFSGLQFPNYSSELNVNALELDDSALYLCASSPRSTQLLNTGELFFGEGSRLTVL.

V is TRBV7-8 and J is TRBJ2-1; TRBD2 aligns across 7 bases. Germline-derived CDR1 and CDR2 are SGHVS and FQNEAQ. This CDR3 has 15 residues. J lost 1 base, V lost 8 bases, and 8 bases had no gene match. The CDR3 DNA follows: TGTGCCAGCGGGCGACAGCGGGGATCCTACAATGAGCAGTTCTTC. This translates into CASGRQRGSYNEQFF.

The chain couples TRBV28 to TRBJ2-3, with 9 bases lining up with TRBD2. The CDR3 is 15 residues long. Unmatched junction bases numbered 6, after V lost 6 bases and J lost 2 bases. Germline V gene sequence: CDR1 MDHEN, CDR2 SYDVKM. CDR3 coding DNA: TGTGCCAGCAGGGGGAGCGGGGGGAACACAGATACGCAGTATTTT. The encoded protein is CASRGSGGNTDTQYF. The whole variable domain, remainder taken from reference TRBV28 and TRBJ2-3, is DVKVTQSSRYLVKRTGEKVFLECVQDMDHENMFWYRQDPGLGLRLIYFSYDVKMKEKGDIPEGYSVSREKKERFSLILESASTNQTSMYLCASRGSGGNTDTQYFGPGTRLTVL.

This clone was observed a few times. The chain has TRBV2 and TRBJ2-4; no clear D gene. This CDR3 has 12 amino acids. V gave up 7 bases and J gave up 8 bases, with 12 bases separating them. Germline V gene lookup returns CDR1 SNHLY and CDR2 FYNNEI. The CDR3 bases are TGTGCCAGCACCGCGCCAAGAGACATTCAGTACTTC. This gives the protein CASTAPRDIQYF.

The chain carries TRBV7-3 and TRBJ2-1; 13 bases match TRBD2. Losses at the gene ends were 8 bases for V and 6 bases for J; bases not matched to a gene: 1. CDR1 SGHTA and CDR2 FQGTGA come from the germline V gene. The CDR3 extends over 13 amino acids. The CDR3 loop is CASGLAGANEQFF. For the CDR3, the DNA is TGTGCCAGCGGACTAGCGGGGGCCAATGAGCAGTTCTTC.

The chain has TRBV5-1 and TRBJ2-1; TRBD2 aligns across 7 bases. Germline CDR1 reads SGHRS; CDR2 reads YFSETQ. CDR3 size: 17 residues. The ends lost 4 bases at V and 0 bases at J; junction bases unmatched: 10. CDR3: CASSPGTTLSSYNEQFF. As DNA, the CDR3 is TGCGCCAGCAGCCCAGGGACTACCCTGAGCTCCTACAATGAGCAGTTCTTC. The full variable domain, in which reference TRBV5-1 and TRBJ2-1 provide the parts outside the CDR3, is KAGVTQTPRYLIKTRGQQVTLSCSPISGHRSVSWYQQTPGQGLQFLFEYFSETQRNKGNFPGRFSGRQFSNSRSEMNVSTLELGDSALYLCASSPGTTLSSYNEQFFGPGTRLTVL.

The CDR3 DNA reads TGTGCCAGCTCTCGAGCTGCCTACAATGAGCAGTTCTTC. It translates to CASSRAAYNEQFF. The chain links TRBV9 to TRBJ2-1, with no clear D. The germline CDR1 and CDR2 sequences are SGDLS and YYNGEE. This CDR3 spans 13 amino acids. V was trimmed by 7 bases and J by 2 bases, leaving 10 bases between them.

This chain joins TRBV5-1 and TRBJ2-7; 11 positions agree with TRBD2. The V gene's germline CDR1 is SGHRS and CDR2 YFSETQ. The CDR3 runs 14 residues. V shed 4 bases, J shed 5 bases, and the junction held 5 bases outside the gene matches. CDR3 loop: CASSPGTSGHEQYF. The CDR3 region has the DNA TGCGCCAGCAGCCCTGGGACTAGCGGACACGAGCAGTACTTC.

The rearrangement links TRBV6-5 to TRBJ2-7, with 9 bases matching TRBD1. The germline gives CDR1 MNHEY, CDR2 SVGAGI. Trimming took 4 bases from V and 0 from J; bases not matched to a gene: 4. The length of the CDR3 is 15 residues. The CDR3 DNA reads TGTGCCAGCAGTTTCGGGACAGGGAACTCCTACGAGCAGTACTTC. The encoded protein is CASSFGTGNSYEQYF.

The chain uses TRBV5-4 and TRBJ2-1; possible D gene TRBD1, 6 bases. V lost 0 bases to trimming and J lost 3 bases, with 7 bases between them. The CDR3 is 14 amino acids. Germline loops: CDR1 SGHNT, CDR2 YYREEE (reference sequence). The CDR3 DNA sequence: TGTGCCAGCAGCTTGGAACAGGGCTACAATGAGCAGTTCTTC. It codes for CASSLEQGYNEQFF.

CDR3 residues: CASSHGGDFTDTQYF. In DNA form, the CDR3 reads TGCGCCAGCAGCCATGGGGGGGACTTCACAGATACGCAGTATTTT. V gene TRBV4-3 combines with J gene TRBJ2-3; 7 nucleotides line up with TRBD2. Germline V lookup: CDR1 LGHNA, CDR2 YSLEER. The CDR3 sequence is 15 residues long. The junction had 5 bases not matched to a gene; V was cut back by 3 bases and J by 2 bases.

The V and J genes are TRBV14 and TRBJ2-4; 7 bases are a match to TRBD2. J was trimmed by 12 bases and V by 1 base; bases with no gene match: 12. Germline V gene data show CDR1 as SGHDN and CDR2 as FVKESK. The CDR3 contains 15 residues. The DNA for the CDR3 is TGTGCCAGCAGCCAAGCAACCCCGGGGGGAGACAGTCAGTACTTC. This encodes CASSQATPGGDSQYF.

The chain has TRBV19 and TRBJ2-1; TRBD1 aligns across 10 bases. There are 16 residues in the CDR3. Germline loops: CDR1 LNHDA, CDR2 SQIVND (reference sequence). Unmatched junction bases numbered 10, after V lost 6 bases and J lost 5 bases. The CDR3 sequence: CASSRLDRGPDNEQFF. The CDR3 nucleotides read TGTGCCAGTAGCCGCCTCGACAGGGGGCCCGACAATGAGCAGTTCTTC.

This sequence joins TRBV12-5 and TRBJ2-1, with TRBD2 identical over 9 bases. This CDR3 comprises 16 residues. V lost 3 bases to trimming and J lost 0 bases; unmatched junction nucleotides: 3. Germline lookup yields CDR1 LGHNT and CDR2 FRNRAP. The CDR3: CASGLRRGGSYNEQFF. CDR3 nucleotide sequence: TGTGCTAGTGGTTTAAGGCGGGGGGGCTCCTACAATGAGCAGTTCTTC.

The chain links TRBV9 to TRBJ2-2; TRBD2 matches 14 bases. This CDR3 has 16 residues. Germline-derived CDR1 and CDR2 are SGDLS and YYNGEE. V lost 4 bases to trimming and J lost 4 bases; unmatched junction nucleotides: 3. As DNA, the CDR3 is TGTGCCAGCAGCCCCGGACTAGCGGGAGGCACCGGGGAGCTGTTTTTT. Translation: CASSPGLAGGTGELFF. The whole variable domain, filled in from reference TRBV9 and TRBJ2-2, reads DSGVTQTPKHLITATGQRVTLRCSPRSGDLSVYWYQQSLDQGLQFLIQYYNGEERAKGNILERFSAQQFPDLHSELNLSSLELGDSALYFCASSPGLAGGTGELFFGEGSRLTVL.